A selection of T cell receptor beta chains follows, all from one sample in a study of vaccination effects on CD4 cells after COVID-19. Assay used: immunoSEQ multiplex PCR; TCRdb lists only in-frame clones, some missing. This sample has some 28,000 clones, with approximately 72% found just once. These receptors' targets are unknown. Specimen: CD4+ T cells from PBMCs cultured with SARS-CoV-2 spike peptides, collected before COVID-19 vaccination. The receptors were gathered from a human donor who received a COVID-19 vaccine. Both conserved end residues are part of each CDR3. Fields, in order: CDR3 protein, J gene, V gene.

CDR3 protein: CASSEQGLSGDTQYF
J gene: TRBJ2-3
V gene: TRBV2

CDR3 protein: CASRRAGDGQPQHF
J gene: TRBJ1-5
V gene: TRBV19

CDR3 protein: CASSDRGQGKLFF
J gene: TRBJ1-4
V gene: TRBV6-5

CDR3 protein: CASSLVDRGGADTQYF
J gene: TRBJ2-3
V gene: TRBV5-6

CDR3 protein: CASSIPTGSKNIQYF
J gene: TRBJ2-4
V gene: TRBV5-1

CDR3 protein: CASSSSRVGSSYEQYF
J gene: TRBJ2-7
V gene: TRBV7-2

CDR3 protein: CASSYSGYTQYF
J gene: TRBJ2-3
V gene: TRBV6-2/TRBV6-3

CDR3 protein: CASSAPSANTIYF
J gene: TRBJ1-3
V gene: TRBV28

CDR3 protein: CASSSLEGLNGYTF
J gene: TRBJ1-2
V gene: TRBV6-5

CDR3 protein: CASSPQQETQYF
J gene: TRBJ2-5
V gene: TRBV3-1/TRBV3-2

CDR3 protein: CASRAQKGKSNQPQHF
J gene: TRBJ1-5
V gene: TRBV28

CDR3 protein: CASSLERETRISGNTIYF
J gene: TRBJ1-3
V gene: TRBV7-8

CDR3 protein: CASSERSTGEQYF
J gene: TRBJ2-7
V gene: TRBV2

CDR3 protein: CAWSPLGAGKNQPQHF
J gene: TRBJ1-5
V gene: TRBV30

CDR3 protein: CASSQVSSSDTQYF
J gene: TRBJ2-3
V gene: TRBV4-3

CDR3 protein: CASDTDNTGELFF
J gene: TRBJ2-2
V gene: TRBV12-3/TRBV12-4

CDR3 protein: CASSGLGTGEQYF
J gene: TRBJ2-7
V gene: TRBV2

CDR3 protein: CASSLWWGNSYNEQFF
J gene: TRBJ2-1
V gene: TRBV5-6

CDR3 protein: CASSYISNTEAFF
J gene: TRBJ1-1
V gene: TRBV6-5

CDR3 protein: CAWKAGRSEQYF
J gene: TRBJ2-7
V gene: TRBV30

CDR3 protein: CASSQEIQGVWTGELFF
J gene: TRBJ2-2
V gene: TRBV14

CDR3 protein: CASSWDSNYGYTF
J gene: TRBJ1-2
V gene: TRBV6-5

CDR3 protein: CASSQSEGSLYGYTF
J gene: TRBJ1-2
V gene: TRBV3-1/TRBV3-2

CDR3 protein: CASSPRNRKMNTEAFF
J gene: TRBJ1-1
V gene: TRBV6-2/TRBV6-3

CDR3 protein: CASSFANEQFF
J gene: TRBJ2-1
V gene: TRBV5-1

CDR3 protein: CASSSDGGVHNEQFF
J gene: TRBJ2-1
V gene: TRBV6-4

CDR3 protein: CASSFYKGGDQETQYF
J gene: TRBJ2-5
V gene: TRBV7-9